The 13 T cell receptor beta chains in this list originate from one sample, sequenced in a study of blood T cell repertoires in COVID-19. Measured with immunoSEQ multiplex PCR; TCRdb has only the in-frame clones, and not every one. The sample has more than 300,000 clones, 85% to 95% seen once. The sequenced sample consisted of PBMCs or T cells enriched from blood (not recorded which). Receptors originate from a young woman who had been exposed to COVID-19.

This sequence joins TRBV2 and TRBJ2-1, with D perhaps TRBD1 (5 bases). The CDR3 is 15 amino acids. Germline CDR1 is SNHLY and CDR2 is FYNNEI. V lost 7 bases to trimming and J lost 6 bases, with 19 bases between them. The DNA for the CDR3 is TGTGCCAGCACTGGGTGGCAGGGTGGTACCAATGAGCAGTTCTTC. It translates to CASTGWQGGTNEQFF.

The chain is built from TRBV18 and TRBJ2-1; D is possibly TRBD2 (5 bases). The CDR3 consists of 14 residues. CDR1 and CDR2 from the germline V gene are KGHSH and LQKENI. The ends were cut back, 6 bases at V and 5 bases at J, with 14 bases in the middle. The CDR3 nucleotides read TGTGCCAGCTCTAACCAGCGGAACAACAATGAGCAGTTCTTC. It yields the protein CASSNQRNNNEQFF.

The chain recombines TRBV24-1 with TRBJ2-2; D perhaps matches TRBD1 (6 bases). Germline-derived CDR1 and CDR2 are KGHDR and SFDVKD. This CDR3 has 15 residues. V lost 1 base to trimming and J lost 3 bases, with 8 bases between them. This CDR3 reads CATSDFKGDTGELFF. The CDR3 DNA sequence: TGTGCCACCAGTGATTTTAAGGGGGACACCGGGGAGCTGTTTTTT.

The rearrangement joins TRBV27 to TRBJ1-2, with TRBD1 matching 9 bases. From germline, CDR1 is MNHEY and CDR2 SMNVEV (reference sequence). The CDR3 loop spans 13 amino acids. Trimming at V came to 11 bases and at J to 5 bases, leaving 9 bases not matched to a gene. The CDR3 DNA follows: TGTGCCGGCCGGAGGACAGGGGTTTATGGCTACACCTTC. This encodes CAGRRTGVYGYTF.

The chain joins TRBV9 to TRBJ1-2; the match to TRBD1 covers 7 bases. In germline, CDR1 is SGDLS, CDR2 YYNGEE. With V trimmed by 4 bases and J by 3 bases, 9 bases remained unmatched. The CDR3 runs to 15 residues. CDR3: CASSSFSRGDYGYTF. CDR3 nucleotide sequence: TGTGCCAGCAGCAGTTTTTCCAGGGGGGACTATGGCTACACCTTC.

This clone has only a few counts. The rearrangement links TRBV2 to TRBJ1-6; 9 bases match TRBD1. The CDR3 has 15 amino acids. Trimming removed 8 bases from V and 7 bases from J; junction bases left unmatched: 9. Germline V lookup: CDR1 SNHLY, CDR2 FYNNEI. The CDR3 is CASRNRQGGNSPLHF. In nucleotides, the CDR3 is TGTGCCAGCCGCAATAGACAGGGGGGGAATTCACCCCTCCACTTT.

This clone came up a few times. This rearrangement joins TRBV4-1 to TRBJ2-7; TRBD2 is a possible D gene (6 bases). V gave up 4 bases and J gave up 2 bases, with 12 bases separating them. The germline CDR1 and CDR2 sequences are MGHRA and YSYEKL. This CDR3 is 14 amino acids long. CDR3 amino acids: CASSPDGGTYEQYF. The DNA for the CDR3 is TGCGCCAGCAGCCCGGACGGGGGAACCTACGAGCAGTACTTC.

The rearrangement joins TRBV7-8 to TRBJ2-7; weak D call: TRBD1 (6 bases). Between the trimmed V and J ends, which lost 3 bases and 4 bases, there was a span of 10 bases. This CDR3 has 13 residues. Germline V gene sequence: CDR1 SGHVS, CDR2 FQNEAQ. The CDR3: CASSFGGAYEQYF. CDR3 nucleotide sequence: TGTGCCAGCAGCTTTGGGGGCGCGTACGAGCAGTACTTC.

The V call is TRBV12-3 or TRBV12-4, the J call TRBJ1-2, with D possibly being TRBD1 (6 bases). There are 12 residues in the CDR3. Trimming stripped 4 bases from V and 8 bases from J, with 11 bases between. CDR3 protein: CASSSSGVGYTF. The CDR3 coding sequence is TGTGCCAGCAGTTCTTCAGGGGTCGGCTACACCTTC.

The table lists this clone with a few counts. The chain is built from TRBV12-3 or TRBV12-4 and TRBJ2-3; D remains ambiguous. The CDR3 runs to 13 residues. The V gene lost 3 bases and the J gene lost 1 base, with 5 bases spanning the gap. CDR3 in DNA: TGTGCCAGCAGTTTCGGAGGCACAGATACGCAGTATTTT. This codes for CASSFGGTDTQYF.

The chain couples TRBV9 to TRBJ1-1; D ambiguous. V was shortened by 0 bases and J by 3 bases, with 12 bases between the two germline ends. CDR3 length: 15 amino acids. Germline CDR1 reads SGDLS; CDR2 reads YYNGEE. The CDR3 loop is CASSVEGGFDTEAFF. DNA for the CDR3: TGTGCCAGCAGCGTAGAAGGAGGGTTCGACACTGAAGCTTTCTTT.

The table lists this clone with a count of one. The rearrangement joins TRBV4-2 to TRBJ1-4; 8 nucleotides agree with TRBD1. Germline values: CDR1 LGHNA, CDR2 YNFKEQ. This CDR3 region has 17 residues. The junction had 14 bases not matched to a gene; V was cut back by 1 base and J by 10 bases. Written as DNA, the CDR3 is TGTGCCAGCAGCCAAGTAGGCGGACAGGGCAAGTCAGGAAAACTGTTTTTT. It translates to CASSQVGGQGKSGKLFF.

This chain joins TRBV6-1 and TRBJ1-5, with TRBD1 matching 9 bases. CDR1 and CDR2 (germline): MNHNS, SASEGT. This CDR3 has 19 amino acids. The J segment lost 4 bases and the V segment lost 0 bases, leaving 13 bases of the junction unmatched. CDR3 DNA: TGTGCCAGCAGTGAAGCGGGGACAGGGACAAAGAAATATAATCAGCCCCAGCATTTT. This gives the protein CASSEAGTGTKKYNQPQHF.